The 26 T cell receptor beta chains reported below all come from one sample, sequenced in a study of T cells in Graves' hyperthyroidism and ophthalmopathy (dated by TCRdb to about 2019). The protocol used for the library was multiplex PCR. Sequencing instrument: Illumina HiSeq 2000. Amplification of TCR beta CDR3 regions was carried out from RNA transcripts. The first round of RT-PCR for the TCR CDR3 was performed with the HTBI primer set and the Qiagen OneStep RT-PCR kit. The public reads were reanalyzed by TCRdb: fastp trimming at Q25, MiXCR alignment, in-frame beta chains only. Each record represents a unique CDR3 protein, reported with the most common genes and DNA among its rows. The sample records about 480,000 distinct CDR3 sequences, 13% to 15% of which are singletons. Less than 20% of the sample is held by the ten biggest clonotypes. The sequenced sample was blood. All receptors come from a woman in her late teens or twenties with Graves' hyperthyroidism.

This clonotype was seen ten or more times. The chain links TRBV28 to TRBJ2-1; 9 nucleotides align to TRBD1. Germline loops: CDR1 MDHEN, CDR2 SYDVKM. This CDR3 is built from 16 residues. V was pared by 3 bases and J by 3 bases, with 6 bases of the junction left unmatched. CDR3 residues: CASSFWDRADYNEQFF. DNA for the CDR3: TGTGCCAGCAGTTTTTGGGACAGGGCGGACTACAATGAGCAGTTCTTC.

This clonotype came up many times. J is TRBJ2-7 and V is TRBV12-3 or TRBV12-4; TRBD2 aligns across 11 bases. This CDR3 comprises 14 residues. J lost 6 bases, V lost 3 bases, and 4 bases had no gene match. The CDR3 DNA follows: TGTGCCAGCAGTTTGTTTAGCGGGAGGGGCGAGCAGTACTTC. Protein product: CASSLFSGRGEQYF.

This clonotype was detected a few times. This rearrangement joins TRBV2 to TRBJ1-5; possible D gene TRBD1, 5 bases. CDR3 length: 14 amino acids. V shed 9 bases and J shed 5 bases, with 17 bases lying between them. Germline-derived CDR1 and CDR2 are SNHLY and FYNNEI. The CDR3 loop reads CARVYSSGDQPQHF. In nucleotides, the CDR3 is TGTGCCAGGGTATATAGTTCGGGGGATCAGCCCCAGCATTTT.

There are many counts of this clonotype. The J gene is TRBJ2-3, the V gene TRBV7-6; D gene unclear. Germline CDR1 reads SGHVS; CDR2 reads FNYEAQ. The CDR3 has 17 amino acids. The germline V and J ends were trimmed by 1 base and 0 bases, with 14 bases remaining between them. The CDR3 nucleotides are TGTGCCAGCAGCTTAGGTATATTGCGGAAAAGCACAGATACGCAGTATTTT. Amino acids: CASSLGILRKSTDTQYF.

The sample holds many counts of this clonotype. This sequence joins TRBV28 and TRBJ1-1; D ambiguous. The CDR3 totals 14 residues. CDR1 is MDHEN and CDR2 is SYDVKM in the germline V gene. V was cut by 5 bases and J by 7 bases, with 17 bases left in between. CDR3 sequence reads: CASSDSGVLNEAFF. CDR3 nucleotides: TGTGCCAGCAGTGACTCCGGGGTCCTAAATGAAGCTTTCTTT.

This clonotype was recorded at least ten times. This chain uses TRBV27 with TRBJ2-3, with 8 bases that match TRBD2. This CDR3 has 19 amino acids. With 6 bases clipped from V and 0 bases from J, the junction kept 17 bases outside the gene matches. Germline CDR1 and CDR2: MNHEY and SMNVEV (reference sequence). CDR3 protein: CASRLKASGLQFSTDTQYF. The CDR3 coding sequence is TGTGCCAGCAGGCTGAAGGCTAGCGGGTTACAATTCAGCACAGATACGCAGTATTTT.

The chain employs TRBV5-6 and TRBJ2-7; D could derive from TRBD1 or TRBD2 (5 bases each). This CDR3 comprises 14 residues. Germline loops: CDR1 SGHDT, CDR2 YYEEEE. The germline V and J ends were trimmed by 0 bases and 9 bases, with 16 bases remaining between them. CDR3 in amino acids: CASSLASGPGGQYV. CDR3 bases: TGTGCCAGCAGCTTGGCCTCGGGACCCGGCGGGCAGTACGTC.

V and J are TRBV3-1 and TRBJ1-6; 9 bases map to TRBD1. Germline lookup yields CDR1 LGHDT and CDR2 YNNKEL (reference sequence). CDR3 length: 17 amino acids. With 5 bases clipped from V and 8 bases from J, the junction kept 13 bases outside the gene matches. The CDR3 DNA is TGTGCCAGCAGCTCCAAGAGAGCGGGACAGGGTTATTCACCCCTCCACTTT. The encoded protein is CASSSKRAGQGYSPLHF. The whole variable domain, filled in from reference TRBV3-1 and TRBJ1-6, reads DTAVSQTPKYLVTQMGNDKSIKCEQNLGHDTMYWYKQDSKKFLKIMFSYNNKELIINETVPNRFSPKSPDKAHLNLHINSLELGDSAVYFCASSSKRAGQGYSPLHFGNGTRLTVT.

In this sample, this clonotype turned up many times. V gene TRBV28 combines with J gene TRBJ2-7; D is tentatively TRBD1 or TRBD2 (5 bases each). Germline assignment: CDR1 MDHEN and CDR2 SYDVKM. The CDR3 contains 17 residues. Between the trimmed V and J ends, which lost 4 bases and 0 bases, there was a span of 19 bases. The CDR3 reads CASSSAPRGRTSYEQYF. For the CDR3, the DNA is TGTGCCAGCAGTTCCGCCCCCCGGGGCAGGACCTCCTACGAGCAGTACTTC.

CDR3 sequence: CAWNRLVNTEAFF. In DNA form, the CDR3 reads TGTGCCTGGAATCGGCTTGTGAACACTGAAGCTTTCTTT. This chain uses TRBV30 with TRBJ1-1; D remains ambiguous. CDR1 and CDR2 from the germline V gene are GTSNPN and SVGIG (reference sequence). The CDR3 is made up of 13 amino acids. V shed 4 bases and J shed 0 bases, with 9 bases lying between them.

This clonotype was counted ten times or more. The chain employs TRBV20-1 and TRBJ1-2, with TRBD1 identical over 8 bases. V lost 5 bases and J lost 4; bases outside the gene matches: 9. The germline V gene has CDR1 DFQATT and CDR2 SNEGSKA (reference sequence). CDR3 length: 14 amino acids. The DNA for the CDR3 is TGCAGTGCTGGGGGCCCACAGGGGGGCTATGGCTACACCTTC. Translating it yields CSAGGPQGGYGYTF.

This clonotype showed up many times. The genes are TRBV6-9 and TRBJ2-7, with no clear D. The germline gives CDR1 MNHGY, CDR2 SVAAGI. The CDR3 covers 11 residues. Between the trimmed V and J ends, which lost 7 bases and 4 bases, there was a span of 8 bases. CDR3 residues: CASNRSYEQYV. The CDR3 coding sequence is TGTGCCAGCAACCGAAGTTACGAGCAGTACGTC.

The CDR3 loop reads CASRAAGGGQETQYF. The CDR3 region has the DNA TGTGCCAGCAGAGCAGCGGGAGGGGGCCAAGAGACCCAGTACTTC. The chain employs TRBV2 and TRBJ2-5; 10 nucleotides align to TRBD2. This CDR3 contains 15 residues. Germline trimming cut 6 bases from V and 1 base from J; bases unmatched to any gene: 5. Germline loops: CDR1 SNHLY, CDR2 FYNNEI.

In nucleotides, the CDR3 is TGTGCCACCAGTGGTTCCGGGACCGGGACGGCGGGTCATGGCTACACCTTC. This codes for CATSGSGTGTAGHGYTF. This chain links TRBV24-1 with TRBJ1-2; TRBD1 might be the D (5 bases). V was clipped by 5 bases and J by 6 bases, with 24 bases between them. The CDR3 totals 17 residues. Germline assignment: CDR1 KGHDR and CDR2 SFDVKD.

This clonotype was observed many times. The rearrangement links TRBV10-1 to TRBJ2-5; D tentatively reads TRBD1 or TRBD2 (5 bases each). The V end was cut by 5 bases, the J end by 5 bases, with 15 bases between. In germline, CDR1 is WNHNN, CDR2 SYGVQD (reference sequence). The CDR3 has 14 amino acids. The DNA of the CDR3 is TGCGCCAGCAGTCCAGCAGGGACCCCTGAGACCCAGTACTTC. Protein sequence: CASSPAGTPETQYF.

This clonotype was seen ten or more times. J is TRBJ2-4 and V is TRBV18, with D possibly called TRBD1 or TRBD2 (5 bases each). This CDR3 spans 14 amino acids. Germline CDR1 reads KGHSH; CDR2 reads LQKENI. V was cut by 3 bases and J by 5 bases, with 11 bases left in between. As DNA, the CDR3 is TGTGCCAGCTCACCCTACCGGGACCAAAACATTCAGTACTTC. It encodes CASSPYRDQNIQYF.

This chain connects TRBV11-2 to TRBJ2-5, with TRBD2 matching over 9 bases. This CDR3 has 16 residues. The V segment lost 3 bases and the J segment 4 bases; nucleotides outside the gene matches: 9. In germline, CDR1 is SGHAT, CDR2 FQNNGV. The CDR3, as DNA: TGTGCCAGCAGCTTGGCGGGGGGGGGGAGGCGAGAGACCCAGTACTTC. Its translation: CASSLAGGGRRETQYF.

The rearrangement uses TRBV3-1 and TRBJ2-7; a possible D gene is TRBD2 (5 bases). Trimming removed 3 bases at V and 6 bases at J, with 12 bases between. The CDR3 totals 13 residues. Germline CDR1 is LGHDT and CDR2 is YNNKEL (reference sequence). The CDR3 nucleotides read TGTGCCAGCAGCCATAGCGCGGGCTGCGAGCAGTACTTC. This sequence encodes CASSHSAGCEQYF.

This clonotype was recorded many times. This chain uses TRBV3-1 with TRBJ2-2; weak D call: TRBD2 (6 bases). The CDR3 has 15 residues. Germline V lookup: CDR1 LGHDT, CDR2 YNNKEL (reference sequence). V lost 10 bases, J lost 2 bases, and 17 bases lay in between. The CDR3 region has the DNA TGTGCCACCGTCATCGGGACTCTTAACACCGGGGAGCTGTTTTTT. This translates into CATVIGTLNTGELFF. The variable domain in full, completed from reference TRBV3-1 and TRBJ2-2, reads DTAVSQTPKYLVTQMGNDKSIKCEQNLGHDTMYWYKQDSKKFLKIMFSYNNKELIINETVPNRFSPKSPDKAHLNLHINSLELGDSAVYFCATVIGTLNTGELFFGEGSRLTVL.

This clonotype appeared many times. The J gene is TRBJ2-1, the V gene TRBV3-1; D gene unclear. The V gene lost 2 bases and the J gene lost 9 bases, with 11 bases spanning the gap. The CDR3 length is 13 residues. Germline CDR1 reads LGHDT; CDR2 reads YNNKEL (reference sequence). The CDR3 loop reads CASSQTFAGEQFF. CDR3 in DNA: TGTGCCAGCAGCCAAACGTTTGCAGGTGAGCAGTTCTTC.

This clonotype has at least ten counts. The chain uses TRBV12-3 or TRBV12-4 and TRBJ1-2; 8 nucleotides agree with TRBD1. CDR3 length: 14 amino acids. The V and J ends lost 7 bases and 6 bases, in that order; junction bases with no gene match: 10. The CDR3 loop is CASIKSDRDHGYTF. CDR3 nucleotide sequence: TGTGCCAGCATTAAATCGGACAGGGACCATGGCTACACCTTC.

The table lists this clonotype with many counts. V and J are TRBV3-1 and TRBJ2-1, with D hard to call. The CDR3 contains 14 residues. The V gene lost 5 bases and the J gene lost 9 bases, with 17 bases spanning the gap. Germline CDR1 reads LGHDT; CDR2 reads YNNKEL (reference sequence). The CDR3: CASSASPRFGEQFF. As DNA, the CDR3 is TGTGCCAGCAGCGCCTCCCCCCGGTTTGGTGAGCAGTTCTTC.

V usage is TRBV7-9 and J usage is TRBJ2-1; 10 bases fit TRBD2. CDR3 length: 17 residues. The V gene's germline CDR1 is SEHNR and CDR2 FQNEAQ (reference sequence). J gave up 7 bases and V 5 bases, and 14 bases lay outside the gene matches. The CDR3 coding sequence is TGTGCCAGCAGCCCCCCGTCAGCGGGAGGGCCGGGGAATGAGCAGTTCTTC. Residues: CASSPPSAGGPGNEQFF. The whole variable domain, filled in from reference TRBV7-9 and TRBJ2-1, reads DTGVSQNPRHKITKRGQNVTFRCDPISEHNRLYWYRQTLGQGPEFLTYFQNEAQLEKSRLLSDRFSAERPKGSFSTLEIQRTEQGDSAMYLCASSPPSAGGPGNEQFFGPGTRLTVL.

At least ten counts were recorded for this clonotype. The junction and the germline gene differ at one end; a read error may be behind it. This chain links TRBV5-1 with TRBJ1-3; the D is unclear. CDR1 is SGHRS and CDR2 is YFSETQ in the germline V gene. The CDR3 is made up of 14 amino acids. The chain's CDR3 is CASSLGDSGNTIYF. CDR3 nucleotide sequence: TGTGCCAGCAGCTTAGGTGACTCTGGAAACACCATATATTTT.

Many counts were recorded for this clonotype. This chain connects TRBV18 to TRBJ1-6; a possible D gene is TRBD1 (5 bases). Looked up from germline, CDR1 is KGHSH and CDR2 is LQKENI. CDR3 size: 18 residues. The germline V and J ends were trimmed by 3 bases and 0 bases, with 15 bases remaining between them. The CDR3 nucleotides are TGTGCCAGCTCACCTAACGGCAGCGGGGGCTCCTATAATTCACCCCTCCACTTT. This translates into CASSPNGSGGSYNSPLHF.

The chain joins TRBV29-1 to TRBJ2-3; 8 positions agree with TRBD2. V gave up 6 bases and J gave up 0 bases; unmatched junction bases: 8. Germline assignment: CDR1 SQVTM and CDR2 ANQGSEA. The CDR3 length is 15 residues. This chain's CDR3 is CSVLRLALSTDTQYF. The CDR3 nucleotides read TGCAGCGTACTTAGACTAGCGCTAAGCACAGATACGCAGTATTTT.